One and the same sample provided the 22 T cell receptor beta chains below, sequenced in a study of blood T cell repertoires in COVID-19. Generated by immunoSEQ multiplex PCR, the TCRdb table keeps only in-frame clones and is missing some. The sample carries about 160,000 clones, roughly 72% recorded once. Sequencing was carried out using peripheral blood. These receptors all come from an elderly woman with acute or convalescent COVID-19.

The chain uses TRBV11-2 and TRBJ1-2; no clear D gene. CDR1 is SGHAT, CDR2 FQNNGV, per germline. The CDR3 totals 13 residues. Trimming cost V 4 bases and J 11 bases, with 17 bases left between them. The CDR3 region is CASSSTEVSRYTF. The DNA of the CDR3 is TGTGCCAGCAGCTCCACCGAGGTATCCAGATACACCTTC.

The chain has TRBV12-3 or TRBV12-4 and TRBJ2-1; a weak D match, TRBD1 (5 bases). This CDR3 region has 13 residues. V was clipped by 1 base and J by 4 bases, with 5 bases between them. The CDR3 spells CASSLGQYNEQFF. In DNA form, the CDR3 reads TGTGCCAGCAGTTTAGGACAGTACAATGAGCAGTTCTTC.

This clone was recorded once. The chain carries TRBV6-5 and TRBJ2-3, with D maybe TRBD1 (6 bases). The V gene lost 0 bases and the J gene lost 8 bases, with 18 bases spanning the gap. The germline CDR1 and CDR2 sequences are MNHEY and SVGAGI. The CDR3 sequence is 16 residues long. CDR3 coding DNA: TGTGCCAGCAGTTACTCGGTGCAGGGGTCCCACATTACGCAGTATTTT. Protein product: CASSYSVQGSHITQYF.

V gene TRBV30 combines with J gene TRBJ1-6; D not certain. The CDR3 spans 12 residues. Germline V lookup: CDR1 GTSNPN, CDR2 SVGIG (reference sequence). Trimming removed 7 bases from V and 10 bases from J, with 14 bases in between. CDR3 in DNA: TGTGCCTTCCACGGAGGGTTCTCACCCCTCCACTTT. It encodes CAFHGGFSPLHF.

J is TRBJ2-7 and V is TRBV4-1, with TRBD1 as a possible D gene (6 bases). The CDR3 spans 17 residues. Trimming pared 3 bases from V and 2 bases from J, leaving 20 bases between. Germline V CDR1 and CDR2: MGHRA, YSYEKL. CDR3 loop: CASSQAQGPGDAYEQYF. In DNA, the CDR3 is TGCGCCAGCAGCCAGGCTCAAGGGCCAGGGGATGCCTACGAGCAGTACTTC.

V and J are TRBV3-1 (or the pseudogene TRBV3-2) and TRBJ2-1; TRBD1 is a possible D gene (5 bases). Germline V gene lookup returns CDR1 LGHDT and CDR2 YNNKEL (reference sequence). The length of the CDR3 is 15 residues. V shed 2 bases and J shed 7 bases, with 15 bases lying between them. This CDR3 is CASSQPISSGNEQFF. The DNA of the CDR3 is TGTGCCAGCAGCCAACCCATTAGTTCAGGGAATGAGCAGTTCTTC.

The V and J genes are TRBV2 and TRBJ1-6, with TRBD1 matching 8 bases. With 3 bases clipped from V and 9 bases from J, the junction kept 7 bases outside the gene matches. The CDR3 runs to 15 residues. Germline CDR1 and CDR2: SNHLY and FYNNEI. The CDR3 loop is CASSEAPDRASPLHF. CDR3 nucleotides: TGTGCCAGCAGTGAGGCTCCGGACAGGGCTTCACCCCTCCACTTT.

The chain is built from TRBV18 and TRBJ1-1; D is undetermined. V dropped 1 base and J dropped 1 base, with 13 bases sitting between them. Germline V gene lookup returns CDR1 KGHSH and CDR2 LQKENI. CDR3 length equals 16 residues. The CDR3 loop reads CASSPLTEGGNTEAFF. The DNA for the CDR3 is TGTGCCAGCTCACCACTTACGGAGGGTGGGAACACTGAAGCTTTCTTT.

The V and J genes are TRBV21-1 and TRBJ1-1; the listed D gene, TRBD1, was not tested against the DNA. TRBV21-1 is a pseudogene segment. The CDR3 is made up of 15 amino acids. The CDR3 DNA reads TGTGCCAGCAGTCCAGACAGACAGGGGGATACTGAAGCTTTCTTT. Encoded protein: CASSPDRQGDTEAFF.

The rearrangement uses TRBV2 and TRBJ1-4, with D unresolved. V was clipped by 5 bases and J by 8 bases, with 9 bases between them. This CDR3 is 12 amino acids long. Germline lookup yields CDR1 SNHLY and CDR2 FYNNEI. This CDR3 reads CASSREGEKLFF. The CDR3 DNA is TGTGCCAGCAGTAGGGAGGGCGAAAAACTGTTTTTT.

The CDR3 loop is CASSVQETQYF. As DNA, the CDR3 is TGTGCCAGCAGTGTACAAGAGACCCAGTACTTC. The rearrangement joins TRBV6-2 or TRBV6-3 to TRBJ2-5; unclear D gene. V was pared by 5 bases and J by 2 bases, with 3 bases between. CDR3 length equals 11 residues. Per the germline V gene, CDR1 is MNHEY and CDR2 is SVGEGT.

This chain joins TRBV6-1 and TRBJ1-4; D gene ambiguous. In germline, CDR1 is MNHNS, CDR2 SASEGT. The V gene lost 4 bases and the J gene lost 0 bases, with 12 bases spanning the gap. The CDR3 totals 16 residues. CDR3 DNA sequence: TGTGCCAGCAGTGTGGCGGTGGGTGCAACTAATGAAAAACTGTTTTTT. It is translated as CASSVAVGATNEKLFF.

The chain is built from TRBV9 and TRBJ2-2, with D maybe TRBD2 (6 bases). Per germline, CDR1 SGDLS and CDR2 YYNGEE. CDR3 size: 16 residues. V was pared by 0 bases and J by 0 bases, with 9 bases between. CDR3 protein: CASSVDAGTNTGELFF. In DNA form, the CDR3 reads TGTGCCAGCAGCGTAGATGCGGGGACGAACACCGGGGAGCTGTTTTTT. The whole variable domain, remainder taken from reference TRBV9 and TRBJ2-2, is DSGVTQTPKHLITATGQRVTLRCSPRSGDLSVYWYQQSLDQGLQFLIQYYNGEERAKGNILERFSAQQFPDLHSELNLSSLELGDSALYFCASSVDAGTNTGELFFGEGSRLTVL.

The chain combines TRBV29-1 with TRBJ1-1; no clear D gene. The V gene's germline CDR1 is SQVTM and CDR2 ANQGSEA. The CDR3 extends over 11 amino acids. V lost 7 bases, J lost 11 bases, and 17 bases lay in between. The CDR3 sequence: CSADRGRVAFF. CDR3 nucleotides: TGCAGCGCCGACCGGGGTAGAGTTGCTTTCTTT.

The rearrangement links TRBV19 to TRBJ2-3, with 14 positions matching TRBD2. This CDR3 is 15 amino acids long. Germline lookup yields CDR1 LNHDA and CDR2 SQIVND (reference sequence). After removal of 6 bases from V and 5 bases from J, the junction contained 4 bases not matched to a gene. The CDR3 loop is CASREGTSGGDTQYF. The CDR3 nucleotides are TGTGCCAGTAGGGAAGGGACTAGCGGGGGAGATACGCAGTATTTT.

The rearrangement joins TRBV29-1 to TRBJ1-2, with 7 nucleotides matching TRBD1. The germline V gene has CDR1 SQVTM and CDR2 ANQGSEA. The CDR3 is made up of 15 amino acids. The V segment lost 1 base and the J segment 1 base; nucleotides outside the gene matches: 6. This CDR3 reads CSVEAANRGNYGYTF. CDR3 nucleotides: TGCAGCGTTGAAGCAGCGAACAGGGGTAACTATGGCTACACCTTC.

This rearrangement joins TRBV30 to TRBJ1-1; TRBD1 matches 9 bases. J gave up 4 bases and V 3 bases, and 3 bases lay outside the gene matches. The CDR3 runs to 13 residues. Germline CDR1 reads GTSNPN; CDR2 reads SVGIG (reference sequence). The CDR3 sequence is CAWRGQGPTEAFF. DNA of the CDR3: TGTGCCTGGAGGGGACAGGGCCCCACTGAAGCTTTCTTT.

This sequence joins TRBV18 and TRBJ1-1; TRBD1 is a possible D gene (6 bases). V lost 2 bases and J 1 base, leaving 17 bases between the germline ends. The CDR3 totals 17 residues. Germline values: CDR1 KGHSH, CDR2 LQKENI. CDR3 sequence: CASSPYLQTGSNTEAFF. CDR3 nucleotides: TGTGCCAGCTCACCATATTTACAGACAGGATCGAACACTGAAGCTTTCTTT.

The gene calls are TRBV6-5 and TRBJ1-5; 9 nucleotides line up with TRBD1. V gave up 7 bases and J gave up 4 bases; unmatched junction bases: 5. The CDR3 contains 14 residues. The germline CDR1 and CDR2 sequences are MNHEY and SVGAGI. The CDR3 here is CASKWDRENQPQHF. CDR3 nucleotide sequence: TGTGCCAGCAAGTGGGACAGGGAAAATCAGCCCCAGCATTTT.

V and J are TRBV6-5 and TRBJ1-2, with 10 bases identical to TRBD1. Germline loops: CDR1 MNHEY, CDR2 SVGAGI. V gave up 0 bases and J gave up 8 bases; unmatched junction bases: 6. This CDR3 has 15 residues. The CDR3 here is CASSYSGTGAGGYTF. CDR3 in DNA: TGTGCCAGCAGTTACTCCGGGACAGGGGCCGGGGGCTACACCTTC.

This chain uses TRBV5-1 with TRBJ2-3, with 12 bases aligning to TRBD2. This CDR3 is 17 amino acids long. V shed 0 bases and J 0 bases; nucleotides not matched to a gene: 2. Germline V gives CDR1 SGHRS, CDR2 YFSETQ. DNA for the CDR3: TGCGCCAGCAGCTTGGACGGGACTAGCGGGAGCACAGATACGCAGTATTTT. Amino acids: CASSLDGTSGSTDTQYF.

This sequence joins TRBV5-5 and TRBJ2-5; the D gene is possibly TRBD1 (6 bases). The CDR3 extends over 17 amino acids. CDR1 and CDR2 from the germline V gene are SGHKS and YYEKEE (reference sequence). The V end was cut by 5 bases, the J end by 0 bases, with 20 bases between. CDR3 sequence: CASSRSLRDTHQETQYF. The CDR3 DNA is TGTGCCAGCAGTCGGAGTCTTCGGGACACGCACCAAGAGACCCAGTACTTC.